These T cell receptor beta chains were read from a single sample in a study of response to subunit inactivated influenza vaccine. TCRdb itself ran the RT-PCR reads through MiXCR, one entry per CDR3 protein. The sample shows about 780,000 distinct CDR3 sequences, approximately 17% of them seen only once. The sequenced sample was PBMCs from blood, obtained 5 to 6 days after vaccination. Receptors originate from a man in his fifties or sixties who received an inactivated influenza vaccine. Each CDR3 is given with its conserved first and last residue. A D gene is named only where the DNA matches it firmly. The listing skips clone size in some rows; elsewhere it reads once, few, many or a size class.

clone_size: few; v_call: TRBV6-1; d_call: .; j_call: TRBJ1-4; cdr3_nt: TGTGCCAGCAGTGCCGCAGGGCCGAATGAAAAACTGTTTTTT; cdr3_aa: CASSAAGPNEKLFF
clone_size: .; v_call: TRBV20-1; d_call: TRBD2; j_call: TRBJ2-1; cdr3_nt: TGCAGTGCTAGAGGACTAGCGGGAGGGCCGTTGGACAATGAGCAGTTCTTC; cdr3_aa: CSARGLAGGPLDNEQFF
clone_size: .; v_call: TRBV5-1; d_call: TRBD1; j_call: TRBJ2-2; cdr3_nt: TGCGCCAGCAGCGCTGGACAGGGGTTATACGGGGAGCTGTTTTTT; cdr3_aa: CASSAGQGLYGELFF
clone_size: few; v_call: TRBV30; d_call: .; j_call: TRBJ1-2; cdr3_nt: TGTGCCTGGAGCTCAAGCCGGGTTAACTATGGCTACACCTTC; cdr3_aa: CAWSSSRVNYGYTF
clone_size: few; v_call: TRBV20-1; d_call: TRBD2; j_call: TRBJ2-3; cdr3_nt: TGCAGTGCTATGGGGACTAGCGGGAGGCCTTCAGATACGCAGTATTTT; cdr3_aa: CSAMGTSGRPSDTQYF
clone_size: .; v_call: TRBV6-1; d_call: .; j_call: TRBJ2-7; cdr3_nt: TGTGCCAGCAGGCCCACAGGGATACCCGAGCAGTACTTC; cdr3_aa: CASRPTGIPEQYF
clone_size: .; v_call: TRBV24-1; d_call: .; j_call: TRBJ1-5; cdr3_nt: TGTGCCACCAGTGATTTCAGGCGGAATCAGCCCCAGCATTTT; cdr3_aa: CATSDFRRNQPQHF
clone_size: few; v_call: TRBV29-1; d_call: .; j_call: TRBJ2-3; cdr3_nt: TGCAGCGTGGACTCGTTAGCTACGCAGTATTTT; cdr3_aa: CSVDSLATQYF
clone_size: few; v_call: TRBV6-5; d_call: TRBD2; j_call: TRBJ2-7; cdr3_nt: TGTGCCAGCAGTTACTCCGGAAGCGGGAATCGGTACGAGCAGTACTTC; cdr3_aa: CASSYSGSGNRYEQYF
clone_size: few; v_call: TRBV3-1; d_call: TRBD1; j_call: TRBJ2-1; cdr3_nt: TGTGCCAGCAGCCCTAGGACAGGGAGAGTATACAATGAGCAGTTCTTC; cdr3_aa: CASSPRTGRVYNEQFF
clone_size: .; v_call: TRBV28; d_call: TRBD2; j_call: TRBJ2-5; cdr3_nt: TGTGCCAGCAGTCGACTAGCCCAACAAGAGACCCAGTACTTC; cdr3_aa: CASSRLAQQETQYF
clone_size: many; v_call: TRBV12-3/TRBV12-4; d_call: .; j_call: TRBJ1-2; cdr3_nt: TGTGCCAGCAGTTTGGTGAATGGCTATGGCTACACCTTC; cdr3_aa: CASSLVNGYGYTF
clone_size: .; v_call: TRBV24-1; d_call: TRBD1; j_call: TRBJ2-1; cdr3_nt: TGTGCCACCAGGGGACAGGGGGAGATGTCCTACAATGAGCAGTTCTTC; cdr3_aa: CATRGQGEMSYNEQFF
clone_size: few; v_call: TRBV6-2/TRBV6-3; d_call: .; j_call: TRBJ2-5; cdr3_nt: TGTGCCAGCGGACTCGCTTGGCAAGAGACCCAGTACTTC; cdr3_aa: CASGLAWQETQYF
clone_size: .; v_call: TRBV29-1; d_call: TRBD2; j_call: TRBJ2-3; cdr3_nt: TGCAGCGTTGAAGAGGGGTCACTAGCGGGCTTACAGTATTTT; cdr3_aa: CSVEEGSLAGLQYF
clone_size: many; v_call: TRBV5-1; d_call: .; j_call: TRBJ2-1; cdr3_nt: TGTGCCAGCAGCTTAGACAGCTACAATGAGCAGTTCTTC; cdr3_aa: CASSLDSYNEQFF